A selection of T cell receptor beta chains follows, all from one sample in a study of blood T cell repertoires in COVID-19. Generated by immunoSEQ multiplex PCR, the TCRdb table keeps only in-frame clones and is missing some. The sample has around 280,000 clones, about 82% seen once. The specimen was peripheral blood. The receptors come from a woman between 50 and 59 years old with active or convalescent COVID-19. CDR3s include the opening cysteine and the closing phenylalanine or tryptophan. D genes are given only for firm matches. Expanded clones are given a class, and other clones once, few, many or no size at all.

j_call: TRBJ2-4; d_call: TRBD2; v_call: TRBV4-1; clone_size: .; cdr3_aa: CASSRGLAGGPSKNIQYF; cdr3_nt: TGCGCCAGCAGCCGGGGACTAGCGGGAGGCCCATCCAAAAACATTCAGTACTTC
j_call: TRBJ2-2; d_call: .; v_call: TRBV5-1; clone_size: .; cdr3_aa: CASSLGLTGELFF; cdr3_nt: TGCGCCAGCAGCTTGGGGCTCACCGGGGAGCTGTTTTTT
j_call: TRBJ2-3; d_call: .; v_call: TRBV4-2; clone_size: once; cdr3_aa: CASSQDYGGAEGAGYTDTQYF; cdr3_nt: TGTGCCAGCAGCCAAGATTATGGGGGGGCAGAGGGAGCGGGGTACACAGATACGCAGTATTTT
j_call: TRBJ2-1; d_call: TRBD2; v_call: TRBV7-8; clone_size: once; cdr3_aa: CASSSNLGLAGGEAEQFF; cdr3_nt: TGTGCCAGCAGCTCCAACCTAGGACTAGCGGGAGGAGAGGCTGAGCAGTTCTTC
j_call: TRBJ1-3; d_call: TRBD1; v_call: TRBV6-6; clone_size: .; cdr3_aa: CASRIQGWRNTIYF; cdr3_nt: TGTGCCAGCAGGATACAGGGGTGGCGGAACACCATATATTTT
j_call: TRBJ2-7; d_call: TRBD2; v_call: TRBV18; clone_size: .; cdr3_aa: CASSTGAGAYEQYF; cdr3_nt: TGTGCCAGCTCTACCGGGGCGGGAGCGTACGAGCAGTACTTC
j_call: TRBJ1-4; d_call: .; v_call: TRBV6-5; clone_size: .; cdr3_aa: CASSYVANEKLFF; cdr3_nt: TGTGCCAGCAGTTACGTAGCTAATGAAAAACTGTTTTTT
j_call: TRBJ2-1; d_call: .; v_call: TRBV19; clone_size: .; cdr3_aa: CASSTHLGSGLNNEQFF; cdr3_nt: TGTGCCAGTAGTACCCACCTGGGCAGCGGGTTAAACAATGAGCAGTTCTTC
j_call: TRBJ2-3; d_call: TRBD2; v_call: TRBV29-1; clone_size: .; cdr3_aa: CSVVPSGRGNTQYF; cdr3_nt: TGCAGCGTTGTGCCTAGCGGGAGGGGAAATACGCAGTATTTT
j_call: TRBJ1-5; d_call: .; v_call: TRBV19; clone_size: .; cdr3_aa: CASRSGDQPQHF; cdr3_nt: TGTGCCAGTAGATCAGGGGATCAGCCCCAGCATTTT
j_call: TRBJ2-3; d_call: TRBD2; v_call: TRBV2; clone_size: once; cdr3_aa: CASSGAGAVTDTQYF; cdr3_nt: TGTGCCAGCAGTGGAGCGGGAGCGGTCACAGATACGCAGTATTTT
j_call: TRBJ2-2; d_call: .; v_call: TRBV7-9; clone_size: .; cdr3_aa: CASSYGGGGWNTGELFF; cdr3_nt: TGTGCCAGCAGCTACGGAGGGGGAGGGTGGAACACCGGGGAGCTGTTTTTT
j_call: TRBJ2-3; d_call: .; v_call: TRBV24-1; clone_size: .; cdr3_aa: CATSEPRDINTDTQYF; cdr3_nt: TGTGCCACCAGTGAACCCCGGGACATCAACACAGATACGCAGTATTTT
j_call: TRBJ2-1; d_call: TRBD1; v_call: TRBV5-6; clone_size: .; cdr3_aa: CASRTTGTGEMNEQFF; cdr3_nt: TGTGCCAGCAGAACGACCGGGACAGGGGAGATGAATGAGCAGTTCTTC
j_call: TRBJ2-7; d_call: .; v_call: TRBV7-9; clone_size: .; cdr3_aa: CASSDRVEQYF; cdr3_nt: TGTGCCAGCAGCGACCGGGTCGAGCAGTACTTC
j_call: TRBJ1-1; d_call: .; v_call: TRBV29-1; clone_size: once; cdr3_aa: CSVDEGDITEAFF; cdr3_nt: TGCAGCGTTGATGAGGGGGATATTACTGAAGCTTTCTTT
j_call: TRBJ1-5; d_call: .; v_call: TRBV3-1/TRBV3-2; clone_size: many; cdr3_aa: CASSQDRSQPQHF; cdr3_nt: TGTGCCAGCAGCCAAGATCGGTCTCAGCCCCAGCATTTT
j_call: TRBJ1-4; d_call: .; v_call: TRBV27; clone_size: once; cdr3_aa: CASSQRGIPVGEKLFF; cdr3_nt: TGTGCCAGCAGCCAACGAGGGATACCGGTGGGTGAAAAACTGTTTTTT
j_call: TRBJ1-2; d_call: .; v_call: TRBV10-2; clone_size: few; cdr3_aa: CASSEGSGGYTF; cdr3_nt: TGCGCCAGCAGCGAGGGATCGGGTGGCTACACCTTC
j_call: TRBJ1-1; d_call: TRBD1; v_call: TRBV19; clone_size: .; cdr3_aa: CASADRDTEAFF; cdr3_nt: TGTGCCAGTGCGGACAGGGACACTGAAGCTTTCTTT
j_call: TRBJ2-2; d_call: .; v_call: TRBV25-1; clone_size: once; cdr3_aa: CASVGHSSGELFF; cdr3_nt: TGTGCCAGCGTGGGACATTCGTCCGGGGAGCTGTTTTTT
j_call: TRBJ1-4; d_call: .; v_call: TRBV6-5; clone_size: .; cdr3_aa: CASSYIGRDEKLFF; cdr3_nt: TGTGCCAGCAGTTATATTGGGAGGGATGAAAAACTGTTTTTT
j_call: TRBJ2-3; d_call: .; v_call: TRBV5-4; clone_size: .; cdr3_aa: CASSSPRRGNSLTDTQYF; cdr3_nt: TGTGCCAGCAGCTCCCCGCGCCGGGGGAACTCACTCACAGATACGCAGTATTTT
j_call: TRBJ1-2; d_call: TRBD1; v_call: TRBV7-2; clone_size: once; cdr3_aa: CASSSDQGAGGYTF; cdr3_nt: TGTGCCAGCAGCTCTGATCAGGGGGCGGGAGGCTACACCTTC
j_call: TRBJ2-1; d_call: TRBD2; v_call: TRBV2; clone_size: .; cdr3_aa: CASSEGLAGHNEQFF; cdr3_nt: TGTGCCAGCAGTGAAGGACTAGCTGGCCACAATGAGCAGTTCTTC
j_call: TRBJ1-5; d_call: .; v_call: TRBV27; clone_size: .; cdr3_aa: CASSLMYNQPQHF; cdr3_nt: TGTGCCAGCAGTTTAATGTACAATCAGCCCCAGCATTTT
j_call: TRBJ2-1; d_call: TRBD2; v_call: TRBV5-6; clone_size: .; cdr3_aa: CASSRGTSPYNEQFF; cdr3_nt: TGTGCCAGCAGCCGGGGGACTAGTCCTTACAATGAGCAGTTCTTC
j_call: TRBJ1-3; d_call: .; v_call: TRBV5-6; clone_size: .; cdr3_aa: CASSHGGVGNTIYF; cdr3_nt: TGTGCCAGCAGCCACGGGGGAGTTGGAAACACCATATATTTT
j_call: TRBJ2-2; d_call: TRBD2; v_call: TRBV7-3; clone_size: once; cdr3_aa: CASSSRDYNTGELFF; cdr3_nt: TGTGCCAGCAGCTCCCGGGACTATAACACCGGGGAGCTGTTTTTT
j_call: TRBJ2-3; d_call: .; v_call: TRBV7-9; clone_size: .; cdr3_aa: CASSLAGPADTQYF; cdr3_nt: TGTGCCAGCAGCTTAGCGGGCCCGGCAGATACGCAGTATTTT
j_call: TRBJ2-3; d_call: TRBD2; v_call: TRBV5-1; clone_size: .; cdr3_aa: CASREGLADTTDTQYF; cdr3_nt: TGCGCCAGCAGGGAGGGACTAGCGGACACCACAGATACGCAGTATTTT
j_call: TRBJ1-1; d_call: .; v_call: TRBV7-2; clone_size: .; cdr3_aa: CASSPTGSGAARKAFF; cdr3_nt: TGTGCCAGCAGCCCTACAGGGTCCGGGGCCGCGCGGAAAGCTTTCTTT
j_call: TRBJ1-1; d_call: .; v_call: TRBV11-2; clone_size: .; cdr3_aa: CASSLVRGRGAEAFF; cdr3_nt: TGTGCCAGCAGCTTAGTACGGGGAAGAGGAGCTGAAGCTTTCTTT
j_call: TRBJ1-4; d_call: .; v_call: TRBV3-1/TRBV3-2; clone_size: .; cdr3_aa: CASSKKGQLNEKLFF; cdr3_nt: TGTGCCAGCAGCAAAAAAGGACAGCTTAATGAAAAACTGTTTTTT
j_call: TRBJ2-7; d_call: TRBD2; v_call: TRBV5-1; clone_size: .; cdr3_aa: CASSLAGTSGSYEQYF; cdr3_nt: TGCGCCAGCAGCTTGGCCGGGACTAGCGGCAGCTACGAGCAGTACTTC
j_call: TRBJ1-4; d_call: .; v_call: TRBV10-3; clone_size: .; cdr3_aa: CAIKAGTNEKLFF; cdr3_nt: TGTGCCATCAAGGCAGGGACTAATGAAAAACTGTTTTTT
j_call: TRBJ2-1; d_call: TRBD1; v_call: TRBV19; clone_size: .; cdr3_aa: CASSIRDRGNEQFF; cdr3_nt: TGTGCCAGTAGTATTCGGGACAGGGGAAATGAGCAGTTCTTC
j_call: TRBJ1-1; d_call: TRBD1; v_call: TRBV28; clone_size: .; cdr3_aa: CASSVRPTGTGGAFF; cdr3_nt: TGTGCCAGCAGCGTCCGCCCAACCGGGACAGGTGGAGCTTTCTTT
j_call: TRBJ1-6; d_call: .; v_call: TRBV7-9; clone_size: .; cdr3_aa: CASSFGGPLHF; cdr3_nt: TGTGCCAGCAGCTTCGGGGGACCCCTCCACTTT
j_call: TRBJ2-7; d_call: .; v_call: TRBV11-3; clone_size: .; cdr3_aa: CASSPARGGEQYF; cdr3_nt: TGTGCCAGCAGCCCCGCCCGAGGGGGCGAGCAGTACTTC
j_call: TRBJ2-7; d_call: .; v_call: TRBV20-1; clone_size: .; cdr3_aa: CSASDLIYEQYF; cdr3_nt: TGCAGTGCTAGTGATCTTATCTACGAGCAGTACTTC
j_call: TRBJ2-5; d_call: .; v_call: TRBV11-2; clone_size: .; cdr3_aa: CASSLLLGPETQYF; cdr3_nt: TGTGCCAGCAGCCTTCTGCTGGGGCCGGAGACCCAGTACTTC
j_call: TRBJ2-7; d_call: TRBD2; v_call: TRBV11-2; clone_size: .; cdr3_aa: CASSFDGLAGSDEQYF; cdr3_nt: TGTGCCAGCAGCTTTGATGGACTAGCGGGATCTGACGAGCAGTACTTC
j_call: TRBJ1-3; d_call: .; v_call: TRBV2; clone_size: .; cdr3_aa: CASSLTGLGNTIYF; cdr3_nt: TGTGCCAGCAGCCTGACAGGCCTTGGAAACACCATATATTTT
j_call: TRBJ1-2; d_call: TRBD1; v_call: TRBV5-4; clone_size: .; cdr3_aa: CASSTSGGVYGYTF; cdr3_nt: TGTGCCAGCAGTACATCAGGGGGTGTTTATGGCTACACCTTC
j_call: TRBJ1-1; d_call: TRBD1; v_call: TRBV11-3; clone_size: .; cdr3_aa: CASSSQGANTEAFF; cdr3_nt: TGTGCCAGCAGCTCCCAGGGGGCGAACACTGAAGCTTTCTTT
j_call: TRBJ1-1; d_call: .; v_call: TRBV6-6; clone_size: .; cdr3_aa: CASSLSRRVENTEAFF; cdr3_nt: TGTGCCAGCAGCCTATCTCGTCGGGTTGAGAACACTGAAGCTTTCTTT
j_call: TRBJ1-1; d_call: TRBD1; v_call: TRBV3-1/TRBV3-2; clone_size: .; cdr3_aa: CASSFGQGAITEAFF; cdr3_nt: TGTGCCAGCAGCTTCGGACAGGGGGCGATTACTGAAGCTTTCTTT
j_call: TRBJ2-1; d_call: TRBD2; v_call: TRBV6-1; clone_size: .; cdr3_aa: CASSEGLAGVSEQFF; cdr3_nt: TGTGCCAGCAGTGAAGGACTAGCGGGAGTAAGTGAGCAGTTCTTC
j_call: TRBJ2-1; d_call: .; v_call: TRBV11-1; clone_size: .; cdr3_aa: CASSLVSGGDYNEQFF; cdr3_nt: TGTGCCAGCAGCTTAGTTAGCGGAGGGGACTACAATGAGCAGTTCTTC
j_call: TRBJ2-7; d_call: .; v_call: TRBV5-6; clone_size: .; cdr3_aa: CASTGDSYEQYF; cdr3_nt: TGTGCCAGCACCGGCGACAGCTACGAGCAGTACTTC
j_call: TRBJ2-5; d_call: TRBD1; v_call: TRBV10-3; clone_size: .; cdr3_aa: CAISPTGEETQYF; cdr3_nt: TGTGCCATCAGTCCCACAGGGGAAGAGACCCAGTACTTC
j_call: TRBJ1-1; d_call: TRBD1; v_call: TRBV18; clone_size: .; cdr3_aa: CASSPGGQDTEAFF; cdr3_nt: TGTGCCAGCTCACCGGGGGGACAGGACACTGAAGCTTTCTTT
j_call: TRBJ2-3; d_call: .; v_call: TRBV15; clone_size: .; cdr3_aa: CATSRDQYGEDGDTQYF; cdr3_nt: TGTGCCACCAGCAGAGATCAGTACGGGGAGGACGGGGATACGCAGTATTTT
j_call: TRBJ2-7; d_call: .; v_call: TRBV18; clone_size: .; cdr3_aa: CASSPPRSGGSEQYF; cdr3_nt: TGTGCCAGCTCACCACCGCGAAGTGGGGGGAGCGAGCAGTACTTC
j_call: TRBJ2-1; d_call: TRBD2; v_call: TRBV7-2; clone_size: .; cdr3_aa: CASSLTSGPYNEQFF; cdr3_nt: TGTGCCAGCAGCTTGACTAGCGGCCCCTACAATGAGCAGTTCTTC